Sequencing of this TCR beta chain was carried out in a study of blood T cell repertoires in COVID-19. The repertoire was sequenced with immunoSEQ multiplex PCR; TCRdb's copy has only in-frame clones and lacks some. The profile shows just over 300,000 clones, 80% to 90% of them singletons. Those enrolled, adults aged roughly 18 to 100 years, came from some 23 US areas. Self-reported history from a screening survey and questionnaire set each donor's cohort. The sequenced sample consisted of PBMCs or T cells enriched from blood (not recorded which). This sequence was found in a man aged 25 to 40 who had recovered from COVID-19.

Here the CDR3 reads CASTTYYAGRGVGEQFF. The CDR3 region has the DNA TGTGCCAGCACCACCTACTACGCGGGACGCGGAGTGGGTGAGCAGTTCTTC. The chain combines TRBV11-2 with TRBJ2-1; tentative D call: TRBD2 (6 bases). Per the germline V gene, CDR1 is SGHAT and CDR2 is FQNNGV. The CDR3 runs to 17 residues. Trimming removed 7 bases from V and 9 bases from J, with 28 bases in between.